Following are 31 T cell receptor beta chains from one sample sequenced in a study of identical twins. Each CDR3 protein gets one entry after TCRdb re-called the 5' RACE reads with MiXCR. Here the sample spans about 520,000 distinct CDR3 sequences, approximately 22% being singletons. This sample was shared with a second study, whose subject was T cells expressing NK-cell markers.

The sequencing input was CD4+ T cells sorted from blood. The receptors stem from a woman between 18 and 29 years old in good health.

The chain has TRBV11-1 and TRBJ2-1; 9 bases agree with TRBD2. Germline V CDR1 and CDR2: SGHAT, FQDESV (reference sequence). J lost 3 bases, V lost 4 bases, and 13 bases had no gene match. This CDR3 is 18 amino acids long. In DNA, the CDR3 is TGTGCCAGCAGCTCGCAATTGGGGGGACTAGCTTTCTACAATGAGCAGTTCTTC. This gives the protein CASSSQLGGLAFYNEQFF.

This clonotype was counted many times. This rearrangement joins TRBV4-2 to TRBJ2-7; 7 nucleotides line up with TRBD2. V dropped 1 base and J dropped 3; count of bases not matched to a gene: 6. This CDR3 is built from 15 residues. Germline CDR1 LGHNA, CDR2 YNFKEQ. In nucleotides, the CDR3 is TGTGCCAGCAGCCAAGCATCCGGGACTAACTACGAGCAGTACTTC. Translation: CASSQASGTNYEQYF.

This clonotype was seen only a few times. The chain uses TRBV9 and TRBJ2-3; a possible D gene is TRBD2 (7 bases). The germline CDR1 and CDR2 sequences are SGDLS and YYNGEE. Trimming took off 0 bases at V and 1 base at J, with 12 bases between the two ends. The CDR3 is 16 amino acids. CDR3 sequence: CASSVGGGQGTDTQYF. For the CDR3, the DNA is TGTGCCAGCAGCGTAGGGGGGGGCCAAGGCACAGATACGCAGTATTTT.

J is TRBJ2-1 and V is TRBV2; 7 nucleotides agree with TRBD2. V trimming: 0 bases; J trimming: 16 bases; junction bases outside the gene matches: 12. This CDR3 comprises 14 residues. Germline assignment: CDR1 SNHLY and CDR2 FYNNEI. This chain's CDR3 is CASSEARVAGIDFF. The CDR3 DNA sequence: TGTGCCAGCAGTGAAGCGCGGGTAGCGGGCATCGATTTCTTC.

As regards this clonotype: A read error may account for a junction end that differs from germline. V usage is TRBV20-1 and J usage is TRBJ2-1, with D hard to call. The CDR3 is made up of 12 amino acids. Germline lookup yields CDR1 DFQATT and CDR2 SNEGSKA (reference sequence). The CDR3 reads CSARVGEGEPFF. The DNA for the CDR3 is TGCAGTGCTAGAGTCGGCGAAGGTGAGCCGTTCTTC.

The J gene is TRBJ2-5, the V gene TRBV5-1, with 10 bases identical to TRBD1. V trimming: 4 bases; J trimming: 3 bases; junction bases outside the gene matches: 6. The CDR3 sequence is 15 residues long. CDR1 SGHRS and CDR2 YFSETQ come from the germline V gene. The CDR3 protein is CASSASGTGEETQYF. CDR3 bases: TGCGCCAGCAGCGCCTCCGGGACAGGGGAAGAGACCCAGTACTTC.

The chain employs TRBV6-5 and TRBJ2-5; 7 bases line up with TRBD2. This CDR3 contains 15 residues. Germline CDR1 and CDR2: MNHEY and SVGAGI. The V and J ends lost 1 base and 5 bases, in that order; junction bases with no gene match: 7. The CDR3 reads CASSYYAGVGETQYF. As DNA, the CDR3 is TGTGCCAGCAGTTACTACGCGGGGGTGGGGGAGACCCAGTACTTC.

J is TRBJ1-6 and V is TRBV7-6; 10 positions match TRBD1. The V and J ends lost 7 bases and 8 bases, in that order; junction bases with no gene match: 8. CDR1 is SGHVS and CDR2 is FNYEAQ in the germline V gene. The CDR3 covers 15 residues. The CDR3 nucleotides read TGTGCCAGCAACGCCGGGACAGGGGTTCATTCACCCCTCCACTTT. Its protein product is CASNAGTGVHSPLHF.

This clonotype showed up just a few times. The chain carries TRBV20-1 and TRBJ2-1; no reliable D call. CDR1 DFQATT and CDR2 SNEGSKA come from the germline V gene (reference sequence). The V end was cut by 3 bases, the J end by 8 bases, with 17 bases between. The CDR3 contains 14 residues. CDR3 amino acids: CSASMSSAFDEQFF. The CDR3 coding sequence is TGCAGTGCTAGTATGTCATCAGCATTCGATGAGCAGTTCTTC.

The chain couples TRBV29-1 to TRBJ1-4, with TRBD1 matching over 7 bases. In germline, CDR1 is SQVTM, CDR2 ANQGSEA. V lost 6 bases and J lost 0; bases outside the gene matches: 7. This CDR3 has 15 amino acids. CDR3 sequence: CSVTGTAATNEKLFF. CDR3 in DNA: TGCAGCGTAACCGGGACAGCTGCAACTAATGAAAAACTGTTTTTT.

This clonotype was detected many times. CDR3 sequence (DNA): TGTGCCAGCAGTTCCGGCCGGAGGGGACAGACCCAGTACTTC. The encoded protein is CASSSGRRGQTQYF. The chain carries TRBV12-3 or TRBV12-4 and TRBJ2-5; weak D call: TRBD2 (6 bases). CDR3 size: 14 residues. Deletions cut 4 bases from V and 6 bases from J, with 15 bases between.

V gene TRBV20-1 combines with J gene TRBJ2-5; D remains unclear. Germline CDR1 and CDR2: DFQATT and SNEGSKA (reference sequence). V lost 5 bases to trimming and J lost 5 bases, with 9 bases between them. This CDR3 spans 11 amino acids. The CDR3 here is CSAQAVETQYF. The CDR3 DNA sequence: TGCAGTGCTCAGGCGGTGGAGACCCAGTACTTC.

The table lists this clonotype with a few counts. The chain joins TRBV4-3 to TRBJ1-5; D is uncertain. This CDR3 comprises 13 residues. In germline, CDR1 is LGHNA, CDR2 YSLEER. Trimming left V 0 bases short and J 7 bases short, with 7 bases between. The CDR3 region is CASSQDRGQPQHF. The CDR3 DNA reads as TGCGCCAGCAGCCAAGATCGTGGGCAGCCCCAGCATTTT.

The table lists this clonotype with many counts. The chain joins TRBV12-3 or TRBV12-4 to TRBJ2-7; 10 bases align to TRBD2. V trimming: 6 bases; J trimming: 3 bases; junction bases outside the gene matches: 5. This CDR3 is 14 amino acids long. CDR3 nucleotides: TGTGCCAGCAGATCTAGCGGGAGAAACTACGAGCAGTACTTC. It encodes CASRSSGRNYEQYF.

This chain uses TRBV7-8 with TRBJ2-3, with D uncertain. V was pared by 4 bases and J by 3 bases, with 11 bases between. The CDR3 contains 14 residues. CDR1 is SGHVS, CDR2 FQNEAQ, per germline. Here the CDR3 reads CASSYSTGTDTQYF. The CDR3 DNA reads TGTGCCAGCAGCTACTCGACTGGAACAGATACGCAGTATTTT.

This clonotype has a count of ten or more. The chain combines TRBV29-1 with TRBJ2-1, with D perhaps matching TRBD2 (6 bases). Germline CDR1 reads SQVTM; CDR2 reads ANQGSEA. The CDR3 contains 13 residues. The ends were cut back, 4 bases at V and 6 bases at J, with 13 bases in the middle. CDR3 in amino acids: CSVVGTGTNEQFF. The CDR3 DNA reads TGCAGCGTTGTAGGGACTGGGACCAATGAGCAGTTCTTC.

The rearrangement links TRBV7-9 to TRBJ2-2, with no clear D. Trimming took off 2 bases at V and 0 bases at J, with 13 bases between the two ends. CDR1 is SEHNR and CDR2 is FQNEAQ in the germline V gene (reference sequence). The length of the CDR3 is 17 residues. The CDR3, as DNA: TGTGCCAGCAGCTTATTGGTATATAACTCGAACACCGGGGAGCTGTTTTTT. This encodes CASSLLVYNSNTGELFF.

This clonotype came up a few times. The chain joins TRBV5-1 to TRBJ1-1, with D perhaps TRBD1 (5 bases). The CDR3 is 15 residues long. V shed 2 bases and J shed 4 bases, with 15 bases lying between them. From germline, CDR1 is SGHRS and CDR2 YFSETQ. CDR3 loop: CASSFARASGTEAFF. The CDR3 nucleotides are TGCGCCAGCAGCTTCGCCAGGGCGTCGGGCACTGAAGCTTTCTTT.

This clonotype was recorded a few times. The chain couples TRBV7-2 to TRBJ1-1, with 9 bases matching TRBD1. V lost 0 bases and J lost 6; bases outside the gene matches: 2. The germline CDR1 and CDR2 sequences are SGHTA and FQGNSA. CDR3 length equals 14 residues. The CDR3 here is CASSLATGGPEAFF. Written as DNA, the CDR3 is TGTGCCAGCAGCTTAGCGACAGGGGGGCCTGAAGCTTTCTTT.

V gene TRBV5-1 combines with J gene TRBJ2-7, with D uncertain. The CDR3 consists of 15 residues. The germline gives CDR1 SGHRS, CDR2 YFSETQ. The V end lost 0 bases, the J end lost 2 bases, and 12 bases lay between the germline ends. CDR3 protein: CASSLVGGSPYEQYF. CDR3 nucleotide sequence: TGCGCCAGCAGCTTGGTCGGCGGAAGTCCCTACGAGCAGTACTTC.

This clonotype appeared a few times. The chain carries TRBV12-3 or TRBV12-4 and TRBJ2-7; D call uncertain. V lost 2 bases and J lost 5, with 13 bases in between. CDR3 length: 14 amino acids. CDR3 nucleotides: TGTGCCAGCAGTTTAAAGGCAGTCCGGGACGAGCAGTACTTC. It codes for CASSLKAVRDEQYF.

The rearrangement uses TRBV6-5 and TRBJ2-7, with a possible D match to TRBD2 (7 bases). CDR1 is MNHEY, CDR2 SVGAGI, per germline. V shed 4 bases and J shed 5 bases, with 15 bases lying between them. The CDR3 length is 14 residues. CDR3 loop: CASSSAGGRDEQYF. The CDR3 DNA reads TGTGCCAGCAGTTCCGCCGGGGGGCGGGACGAGCAGTACTTC.

This clonotype was counted many times. V is TRBV15 and J is TRBJ1-1; D gene uncertain. Trimming removed 3 bases from V and 4 bases from J, with 9 bases in between. This CDR3 is 13 amino acids long. Germline V gene data show CDR1 as LNHNV and CDR2 as YYDKDF (reference sequence). In DNA form, the CDR3 reads TGTGCCACCAGCAGCGGTGTTCGCACTGAAGCTTTCTTT. Amino acid sequence: CATSSGVRTEAFF.

This sequence joins TRBV10-3 and TRBJ1-2; TRBD1 aligns across 7 bases. The V gene's germline CDR1 is ENHRY and CDR2 SYGVKD. V was clipped by 5 bases and J by 6 bases; unmatched bases: 9. CDR3 length: 14 residues. CDR3 sequence reads: CAISKSRGTHGYTF. The CDR3 DNA sequence: TGTGCCATCAGTAAAAGCAGGGGGACTCATGGCTACACCTTC.

The chain joins TRBV7-3 to TRBJ1-4, with D possibly being TRBD1 (6 bases). Germline CDR1 is SGHTA and CDR2 is FQGTGA. Trimming left V 5 bases short and J 4 bases short, with 17 bases between. CDR3 length equals 16 residues. Written as DNA, the CDR3 is TGTGCCAGCAGCCCGACGGGGGGCAGTCGTAATGAAAAACTGTTTTTT. This gives the protein CASSPTGGSRNEKLFF.

For the CDR3, the DNA is TGTGCCAGCAGTGAAAGACTGAGCTCCTACGAGCAGTACTTC. As protein: CASSERLSSYEQYF. The chain combines TRBV25-1 with TRBJ2-7, with D hard to call. V shed 2 bases and J shed 0 bases, with 8 bases lying between them. From germline, CDR1 is MGHDK and CDR2 SYGVNS. The CDR3 is 14 residues long.

The rearrangement joins TRBV6-5 to TRBJ2-2; no reliable D call. The CDR3 runs 16 residues. The V and J ends lost 4 bases and 1 base respectively, with 13 bases between them. Germline CDR1 and CDR2: MNHEY and SVGAGI. CDR3 DNA: TGTGCCAGCAGTTGGCAGCAACAGCTGAACACCGGGGAGCTGTTTTTT. As protein: CASSWQQQLNTGELFF.

This chain joins TRBV7-2 and TRBJ2-2; D not certain. Germline loops: CDR1 SGHTA, CDR2 FQGNSA. This CDR3 spans 12 amino acids. V was clipped by 7 bases and J by 6 bases, with 9 bases between them. The CDR3, as DNA: TGTGCCAGCAACTCTCGGGCCGGGGAGCTGTTTTTT. Translation gives CASNSRAGELFF.

Only a few counts were recorded for this clonotype. CDR3 protein: CATSDFTDTQYF. CDR3 nucleotide sequence: TGTGCCACCAGTGATTTCACAGATACGCAGTATTTT. The chain uses TRBV24-1 and TRBJ2-3, with no clear D. The V gene lost 1 base and the J gene lost 2 bases, with 0 bases spanning the gap. This CDR3 is 12 amino acids long. Per germline, CDR1 KGHDR and CDR2 SFDVKD.

This clonotype was observed many times. The V gene is TRBV7-8, the J gene TRBJ2-7, with D unresolved. The CDR3 has 14 amino acids. The germline CDR1 and CDR2 sequences are SGHVS and FQNEAQ. Deletions cut 1 base from V and 3 bases from J, with 10 bases between. In DNA, the CDR3 is TGTGCCAGCAGCTTAGGGGTAGCTTACTACGAGCAGTACTTC. Translating it yields CASSLGVAYYEQYF.

V usage is TRBV9 and J usage is TRBJ2-5; unclear D gene. The CDR3 loop spans 13 amino acids. Germline V gives CDR1 SGDLS, CDR2 YYNGEE. The germline V and J ends were trimmed by 2 bases and 5 bases, with 10 bases remaining between them. The CDR3 region is CASSVIPLETQYF. CDR3 coding DNA: TGTGCCAGCAGCGTGATCCCGCTGGAGACCCAGTACTTC.